This passage covers 9 T cell receptor beta chains from one sample sequenced in a study of blood T cell repertoires in COVID-19. TCRdb's copy holds only in-frame clones and misses some; the assay was immunoSEQ multiplex PCR. The top ten hold around 5.3% of the sample, which has 50,000 to 65,000 clones, roughly four fifths seen once. The sample taken for sequencing was peripheral blood. The receptors stem from a woman aged 55-75 years with acute or convalescent COVID-19.

V usage is TRBV15 and J usage is TRBJ2-7, with D tentatively TRBD2 (6 bases). This CDR3 is 15 amino acids long. V lost 0 bases to trimming and J lost 7 bases, with 16 bases between them. Germline CDR1 is LNHNV and CDR2 is YYDKDF (reference sequence). In nucleotides, the CDR3 is TGTGCCACCAGCAGAGATTCAAGGGGCGCGGGGGAGCAGTACTTC. Translation: CATSRDSRGAGEQYF.

This chain links TRBV10-3 with TRBJ1-1; TRBD1 aligns across 8 bases. The J segment lost 2 bases and the V segment lost 3 bases, leaving 5 bases of the junction unmatched. Per the germline V gene, CDR1 is ENHRY and CDR2 is SYGVKD. The CDR3 length is 15 residues. The CDR3 DNA is TGTGCCATCAGTGACTCAGGGGGCCAAAACACTGAAGCTTTCTTT. This encodes CAISDSGGQNTEAFF.

This chain links TRBV5-4 with TRBJ1-3; D possibly corresponds to TRBD1 (5 bases). Trimming took off 4 bases at V and 2 bases at J, with 13 bases between the two ends. Germline assignment: CDR1 SGHNT and CDR2 YYREEE (reference sequence). The CDR3 contains 15 residues. This CDR3 reads CASSRNRGAGNTIYF. DNA for the CDR3: TGTGCCAGCAGCCGAAACCGGGGGGCTGGAAACACCATATATTTT. Using reference TRBV5-4 and TRBJ1-3 for the parts outside the CDR3, the full variable domain is ETGVTQSPTHLIKTRGQQVTLRCSSQSGHNTVSWYQQALGQGPQFIFQYYREEENGRGNFPPRFSGLQFPNYSSELNVNALELDDSALYLCASSRNRGAGNTIYFGEGSWLTVV.

The rearrangement uses TRBV20-1 and TRBJ2-5; 8 nucleotides line up with TRBD2. The CDR3 consists of 11 residues. Looked up from germline, CDR1 is DFQATT and CDR2 is SNEGSKA (reference sequence). J lost 7 bases, V lost 7 bases, and 5 bases had no gene match. The CDR3 region has the DNA TGCAGTGTCGCAGCGGGGGCGACCCAGTACTTC. Translated: CSVAAGATQYF.

V is TRBV9 and J is TRBJ1-1; no definite D call. Per the germline V gene, CDR1 is SGDLS and CDR2 is YYNGEE. The CDR3 has 14 residues. V was trimmed by 7 bases and J by 0 bases, leaving 13 bases between them. The CDR3 coding sequence is TGTGCCAGCGCGCCTCGCGGGATGAACACTGAAGCTTTCTTT. Translation: CASAPRGMNTEAFF.

This clone was found a few times. V and J are TRBV9 and TRBJ1-2; 7 bases agree with TRBD1. The germline CDR1 and CDR2 sequences are SGDLS and YYNGEE. CDR3 size: 14 residues. The V and J ends lost 1 base and 4 bases, in that order; junction bases with no gene match: 4. The CDR3 sequence is CASSVTSGGYGYTF. Here the CDR3 DNA reads TGTGCCAGCAGCGTAACGTCAGGGGGCTATGGCTACACCTTC. Using reference TRBV9 and TRBJ1-2 for the parts outside the CDR3, the full variable domain is DSGVTQTPKHLITATGQRVTLRCSPRSGDLSVYWYQQSLDQGLQFLIQYYNGEERAKGNILERFSAQQFPDLHSELNLSSLELGDSALYFCASSVTSGGYGYTFGSGTRLTVV.

This chain joins TRBV11-2 and TRBJ2-7; D not certain. CDR3 size: 13 residues. Germline CDR1 reads SGHAT; CDR2 reads FQNNGV. The V end lost 4 bases, the J end lost 3 bases, and 10 bases lay between the germline ends. The CDR3 is CASSSPPGYEQYF. CDR3 in DNA: TGTGCCAGCAGCTCCCCCCCGGGCTACGAGCAGTACTTC.

Note on this clone: Other nucleotide sequences in the sample specify the same CDR3. The J gene is TRBJ1-2, the V gene TRBV27, with TRBD1 matching 7 bases. V dropped 9 bases and J dropped 7; count of bases not matched to a gene: 11. CDR1 and CDR2 from the germline V gene are MNHEY and SMNVEV (reference sequence). The CDR3 contains 13 residues. DNA for the CDR3: TGTGCCAGTAGTCCAAACAGGGGAGGTGGCTACACCTTC. This translates into CASSPNRGGGYTF.

The chain joins TRBV30 to TRBJ2-7; D may be TRBD1 (5 bases). The germline V gene encodes CDR1 GTSNPN and CDR2 SVGIG (reference sequence). The V end was cut by 5 bases, the J end by 8 bases, with 16 bases between. This CDR3 spans 12 amino acids. CDR3 DNA: TGTGCCTGGGGAGCTTCAAGACAGCAGCAGTACTTC. Translation: CAWGASRQQQYF.